The clone carrying this T cell receptor (beta chain) was seen a handful of times. This CDR3 is 13 amino acids long. Germline V gene data show CDR1 as LGHNA and CDR2 as YSLEER. V lost 3 bases, J lost 8 bases, and 10 bases lay in between. These data belong to a study of blood T cell repertoires in COVID-19. Overall study context: From the United States, Italy and Spain came samples of acute and convalescent COVID-19.

Only in-frame clones appear in the TCRdb table, and some are missing; sequencing was by immunoSEQ multiplex PCR. The sample has approximately 280,000 clones, around 85% seen once. The receptor comes from a human donor with COVID-19, enrolled during active disease. The donor label of this sample is uncertain. Sequenced: peripheral blood. The chain links TRBV4-3 to TRBJ2-2; possibly TRBD1 for D (6 bases). The CDR3 nucleotides read TGCGCCAGCAGCCAGACTACAGGGGGGGAGCTGTTTTTT. Translated: CASSQTTGGELFF.